Sequencing of this TCR beta chain was carried out in a study of human T cells and chemical hapten exposure. Study details: Patients, predominantly female, presented with alopecia areata, totalis or universalis.

The study's library attached unique molecular identifiers to single cDNA molecules. Each CDR3 protein gets one entry after TCRdb re-called the RACE reads with MiXCR. There are under 450,000 distinct CDR3 sequences in the sample; around 6% occur only once, and about 5.6% lies in the top ten. This clonotype appeared many times. Time point specified: patch test 2, 6 weeks after DPC sensitization. Indicated treatment: therapeutic diphenylcyclopropenone sensitization with weekly scalp DPC. There are 13 residues in the CDR3. Germline CDR1 is SGDLS and CDR2 is YYNGEE. The germline V and J ends were trimmed by 3 bases and 2 bases, with 8 bases remaining between them.

The receptor comes from a woman younger than 35 with alopecia areata. Some clones in this sample may be carry-over from other donors' samples. The chain carries TRBV9 and TRBJ1-1; D remains unclear. This material consisted of whole blood, taken in connection with sensitization to the hapten diphenylcyclopropenone (DPC). CDR3 protein: CASSATPNTEAFF. CDR3 DNA: TGTGCCAGCAGCGCCACACCCAACACTGAAGCTTTCTTT.